This T cell receptor (beta chain) emerged from a study of T-cell reconstitution after alpha-beta-depleted transplantation in children. Broader study findings: The study reportedly traced alpha-beta T cells about two months after transplant to several hundred expanded graft clones. T cells produced anew were the main source of T-cell counts and diversity one year after transplant. Surviving recipient T cells and thymic progenitors accounted for the high day-60 TCRbeta diversity observed in some patients.

The authors prepared the TCRbeta library with unique molecular identifiers. TCRdb processed the PCR reads anew with MiXCR; each CDR3 protein has one entry. The table lists 800,000 to 1,000,000 distinct CDR3 sequences, under 30% of them singletons. V lost 4 bases to trimming and J lost 8 bases, with 17 bases between them. Germline CDR1 MNHEY, CDR2 SMNVEV (reference sequence). The CDR3 runs to 14 residues. The table lists this clonotype with a few counts. What it recognizes is unknown. V and J are TRBV27 and TRBJ1-2; D is possibly TRBD1 (5 bases). This clonotype was sampled from a boy under three years old who had a stem cell transplant for SCID, so the T cells may come from the graft donor. This specimen consisted of PBMCs, mostly from graft donor cells, obtained 360 days after TCRalphabeta/CD19-depleted stem cell transplant. The CDR3 loop reads CASSYAGGRGGYTF. CDR3 nucleotides: TGTGCCAGCAGTTATGCTGGGGGACGGGGAGGCTACACCTTC.